The rows below give T cell receptor beta chains drawn from one sample of a study of OX40 agonist ivuxolimab in advanced cancers. The assay was immunoSEQ multiplex PCR, and TCRdb's table has in-frame clones only and misses some. The sample has tens of thousands of clones, 80% to 90% seen once. The sample consisted of CD4+ or CD8+ T cells sorted from blood, taken in a trial of the OX40 agonist ivuxolimab. These receptors were taken from an adult with an advanced solid tumor such as melanoma, head and neck, liver or kidney cancer. Both conserved end residues are part of each CDR3. Clone sizes are given selectively: once, few, many, or a class where the clone is expanded.

- TRBJ2-2 TRBV2 CASRGDTGELFF
once TRBJ2-3 TRBV13 CASSFSQRRSTDTQYF
- TRBJ2-2 TRBV19 CASSFSHDTGELFF
- TRBJ1-1 TRBV20-1 CSARDTFEAFF
once TRBJ1-4 TRBV5-1 CASSLGGTATNEKLFF
- TRBJ1-1 TRBV5-1 CASSDDRGHMNTEAFF
- TRBJ1-2 TRBV6-5 CASNDRVGYGYTF
- TRBJ2-5 TRBV9 CASSVSGILETQYF
- TRBJ2-7 TRBV7-9 CASSSLASGRISYKQYF
- TRBJ1-1 TRBV5-4 CASSLRTDNTEAFF
- - TRBV5-4 CASSPWTATYEQYF